These T cell receptor beta chains were read from a single sample in a study of T cell repertoires in cytomegalovirus infection. Each CDR3 protein is one row after TCRdb ran MiXCR on the reads. The table includes around 710,000 distinct CDR3 sequences, 29% detected once. Which antigens these TCRs recognize remains unknown. The sample here was cultured CD8+ T cells from PBMCs, taken from culture after CMV antigen stimulation. Receptors originate from a human donor in good health (CMV status not recorded). Some clones in this sample may be carry-over from other donors' samples. CDR3s include the opening cysteine and the closing phenylalanine or tryptophan. The order of the fields is V gene, D gene, J gene, clone size, CDR3 protein, CDR3 DNA. D genes are given only for firm matches. A clone size is listed for some rows: how often the clone was seen (once, few, many), or a class if it is expanded.

v_gene: TRBV6-5; d_gene: TRBD1; j_gene: TRBJ2-7; abundance: -; CDR3aa: CASGPTGAYEQYF; CDR3nt: TGTGCCAGCGGACCGACAGGGGCATACGAGCAGTACTTC
v_gene: TRBV5-4; d_gene: -; j_gene: TRBJ2-3; abundance: few; CDR3aa: CASSLWGTSTDTQYF; CDR3nt: TGTGCCAGCAGCTTGTGGGGGACTAGCACAGATACGCAGTATTTT
v_gene: TRBV7-6; d_gene: -; j_gene: TRBJ1-2; abundance: -; CDR3aa: CASHEVQEGYTF; CDR3nt: TGTGCCAGCCACGAGGTACAGGAAGGCTACACCTTC
v_gene: TRBV12-3/TRBV12-4; d_gene: -; j_gene: TRBJ1-2; abundance: -; CDR3aa: CASSSVGGLYGYTF; CDR3nt: TGTGCCAGCAGTAGCGTAGGGGGGCTTTATGGCTACACCTTC
v_gene: TRBV19; d_gene: TRBD1; j_gene: TRBJ1-5; abundance: -; CDR3aa: CASSPLDRAGQPQHF; CDR3nt: TGTGCCAGTAGTCCTCTTGACAGGGCGGGTCAGCCCCAGCATTTT
v_gene: TRBV6-5; d_gene: -; j_gene: TRBJ2-1; abundance: few; CDR3aa: CASSYSDSHNEQFF; CDR3nt: TGTGCCAGCAGTTACTCCGATTCACACAATGAGCAGTTCTTC
v_gene: TRBV7-2; d_gene: -; j_gene: TRBJ2-3; abundance: many; CDR3aa: CASSLEGGGDTQYF; CDR3nt: TGTGCCAGCAGCTTAGAGGGGGGGGGAGATACGCAGTATTTT
v_gene: TRBV7-9; d_gene: -; j_gene: TRBJ2-3; abundance: -; CDR3aa: CASSFSNFQAYSTDTQYF; CDR3nt: TGTGCCAGCAGCTTTTCTAATTTTCAGGCGTATAGCACAGATACGCAGTATTTT
v_gene: TRBV19; d_gene: TRBD2; j_gene: TRBJ2-3; abundance: few; CDR3aa: CASSPLQLGLALSTDTQYF; CDR3nt: TGTGCCAGTAGTCCCTTGCAATTGGGACTAGCCCTAAGCACAGATACGCAGTATTTT
v_gene: TRBV5-1; d_gene: TRBD1; j_gene: TRBJ2-1; abundance: few; CDR3aa: CASSPTGTGENNEQFF; CDR3nt: TGCGCCAGCAGCCCAACCGGGACAGGGGAGAACAATGAGCAGTTCTTC
v_gene: TRBV19; d_gene: -; j_gene: TRBJ2-1; abundance: -; CDR3aa: CASSWDGIYNEQFF; CDR3nt: TGTGCCAGTAGCTGGGACGGTATCTACAATGAGCAGTTCTTC
v_gene: TRBV29-1; d_gene: TRBD1; j_gene: TRBJ1-1; abundance: -; CDR3aa: CSVVKRQGQNTEAFF; CDR3nt: TGCAGCGTTGTTAAGCGACAGGGACAGAACACTGAAGCTTTCTTT
v_gene: TRBV29-1; d_gene: -; j_gene: TRBJ1-3; abundance: -; CDR3aa: CSVEDSAGRGGNTIYF; CDR3nt: TGCAGCGTTGAAGACTCCGCGGGTAGGGGGGGCAACACCATATATTTT
v_gene: TRBV27; d_gene: -; j_gene: TRBJ2-7; abundance: -; CDR3aa: CASSSDRGGYEQYF; CDR3nt: TGTGCCAGCAGTTCAGACAGGGGAGGGTACGAGCAGTACTTC
v_gene: TRBV19; d_gene: TRBD1; j_gene: TRBJ1-5; abundance: few; CDR3aa: CASSATRQGWDQPQHF; CDR3nt: TGTGCCAGTAGTGCGACGCGACAGGGTTGGGATCAGCCCCAGCATTTT
v_gene: TRBV20-1; d_gene: TRBD2; j_gene: TRBJ2-2; abundance: -; CDR3aa: CSARRLAGGLNTGELFF; CDR3nt: TGCAGTGCTAGACGACTAGCGGGGGGGCTCAACACCGGGGAGCTGTTTTTT
v_gene: TRBV11-1; d_gene: TRBD1; j_gene: TRBJ1-1; abundance: few; CDR3aa: CASSSTGIEAFF; CDR3nt: TGTGCCAGCAGCTCGACAGGGATTGAAGCTTTCTTT